Following are 24 T cell receptor beta chains from one sample sequenced in a study of T cell responses to AZD1222 COVID-19 vaccine (dated by TCRdb to the early 2020s). The library was made by the immunoSEQ multiplex PCR assay. Entries here come from immuneACCESS through TCRdb and include only in-frame sequences with V and J called. Some clones fail to appear in such tables; in the studies checked, an unresolved V gene covers under half of the shortfall, and the cause of the remainder is unknown. Present in this sample are over 130,000 clones, 85% to 95% of which were seen just once. The ten biggest clones cover about 3.7% of the sample. The time point label, as the study defines it: about 28 days (+/-7) after the second vaccine dose. The material was peripheral blood, obtained 28 days after the second AZD1222 dose. These receptor sequences come from an adult who received the AZD1222 COVID-19 vaccine.

V is TRBV9 and J is TRBJ2-1; 9 nucleotides align to TRBD1. Germline values: CDR1 SGDLS, CDR2 YYNGEE. The CDR3 consists of 15 residues. V lost 3 bases, J lost 8 bases, and 9 bases stayed unmatched. This CDR3 is CASSASGTGSDEQFF. Here the CDR3 DNA reads TGTGCCAGCAGCGCCTCCGGGACAGGGTCTGATGAGCAGTTCTTC.

The chain couples TRBV2 to TRBJ2-7, with D perhaps TRBD1 (6 bases). Trimming cost V 10 bases and J 6 bases, with 28 bases left between them. CDR3 length: 16 amino acids. CDR1 SNHLY and CDR2 FYNNEI come from the germline V gene. In DNA, the CDR3 is TGTGCCATCCGGACCCCCCCCGGGACACGGGTACTCGAGCAGTACTTC. Amino acid sequence: CAIRTPPGTRVLEQYF. The whole variable domain, remainder taken from reference TRBV2 and TRBJ2-7, is EPEVTQTPSHQVTQMGQEVILRCVPISNHLYFYWYRQILGQKVEFLVSFYNNEISEKSEIFDDQFSVERPDGSNFTLKIRSTKLEDSAMYFCAIRTPPGTRVLEQYFGPGTRLTVT.

Comments on this clone: This sample includes further DNA sequences coding for the same CDR3. CDR3 sequence: CASSLAGGTSYEQYF. The CDR3, as DNA: TGCGCCAGCAGCTTGGCCGGGGGGACGTCCTACGAGCAGTACTTC. V gene TRBV5-1 combines with J gene TRBJ2-7; TRBD2 aligns across 7 bases. Germline V lookup: CDR1 SGHRS, CDR2 YFSETQ. V was pared by 0 bases and J by 1 base, with 4 bases of the junction left unmatched. CDR3 length: 15 residues. Filled out from reference TRBV5-1 and TRBJ2-7, the complete variable domain reads KAGVTQTPRYLIKTRGQQVTLSCSPISGHRSVSWYQQTPGQGLQFLFEYFSETQRNKGNFPGRFSGRQFSNSRSEMNVSTLELGDSALYLCASSLAGGTSYEQYFGPGTRLTVT.

This chain joins TRBV2 and TRBJ1-2; D is possibly TRBD1 (6 bases). The CDR3 covers 15 residues. Germline CDR1 and CDR2: SNHLY and FYNNEI. V was cut by 3 bases and J by 7 bases, with 18 bases left in between. The CDR3 bases are TGTGCCAGCAGTGATCAGGGGCCATCCTCGAGTGGCTACACCTTC. It yields the protein CASSDQGPSSSGYTF.

This clone showed up just once. V usage is TRBV3-1 (or the pseudogene TRBV3-2) and J usage is TRBJ1-1, with D maybe TRBD1 (5 bases). Trimming stripped 2 bases from V and 1 base from J, with 11 bases between. The CDR3 covers 15 residues. CDR1 and CDR2 from the germline V gene are LGHDT and YNNKEL (reference sequence). CDR3 sequence (DNA): TGTGCCAGCAGCCAACAGGGCGAGGGGAACACTGAAGCTTTCTTT. The encoded protein is CASSQQGEGNTEAFF.

Concerning this clone: The sample holds other DNA sequences that translate to the same CDR3. The genes are TRBV5-1 and TRBJ2-1; no clear D gene. From germline, CDR1 is SGHRS and CDR2 YFSETQ. The CDR3 extends over 12 amino acids. The V and J ends lost 0 bases and 6 bases respectively, with 4 bases between them. The CDR3 DNA is TGCGCCAGCAGCTTGGCCAGCAATGAGCAGTTCTTC. Its protein product is CASSLASNEQFF.

The gene calls are TRBV5-1 and TRBJ1-2; no clear D. Germline V lookup: CDR1 SGHRS, CDR2 YFSETQ. CDR3 size: 15 residues. Trimming shortened V by 0 bases and J by 4 bases, and 13 bases separated the two germline ends. The CDR3 sequence is CASSLGQWSSYGYTF. DNA for the CDR3: TGCGCCAGCAGCTTGGGTCAGTGGTCTAGCTATGGCTACACCTTC.

The chain joins TRBV30 to TRBJ2-5, with D tentatively TRBD2 (5 bases). Germline CDR1 reads GTSNPN; CDR2 reads SVGIG (reference sequence). Deletions cut 4 bases from V and 4 bases from J, with 16 bases between. The CDR3 runs 14 residues. The CDR3 nucleotides are TGTGCCTGGAACGGGATTGCTCAGCTAGAGACCCAGTACTTC. It yields the protein CAWNGIAQLETQYF.

This rearrangement joins TRBV28 to TRBJ1-5; tentatively, D is TRBD1 (5 bases). CDR1 MDHEN and CDR2 SYDVKM come from the germline V gene. Trimming stripped 5 bases from V and 0 bases from J, with 14 bases between. This CDR3 region has 16 residues. CDR3 region: CASSEKGWNSNQPQHF. The DNA of the CDR3 is TGTGCCAGCAGTGAGAAGGGGTGGAATAGCAATCAGCCCCAGCATTTT.

This rearrangement joins TRBV28 to TRBJ1-3, with D possibly TRBD1 on 5 matching bases. Per the germline V gene, CDR1 is MDHEN and CDR2 is SYDVKM. This CDR3 has 16 residues. The V end was cut by 8 bases, the J end by 1 base, with 18 bases between. In nucleotides, the CDR3 is TGTGCCAGCCGGGGGGTCCGGGACGTTTCTGGAAACACCATATATTTT. Translated, it gives CASRGVRDVSGNTIYF.

The J gene is TRBJ1-2, the V gene TRBV3-1 (or the pseudogene TRBV3-2); weak D call: TRBD1 (5 bases). The CDR3 length is 16 residues. The ends were cut back, 0 bases at V and 7 bases at J, with 18 bases in the middle. Germline-derived CDR1 and CDR2 are LGHDT and YNNKEL (reference sequence). This CDR3 is CASSQDSAREVVGYTF. The CDR3 nucleotides are TGTGCCAGCAGCCAAGATTCGGCCAGGGAAGTAGTTGGCTACACCTTC.

This clone appeared many times. The chain combines TRBV5-1 with TRBJ2-2; TRBD1 is a possible D gene (6 bases). Trimming pared 2 bases from V and 2 bases from J, leaving 13 bases between. CDR1 SGHRS and CDR2 YFSETQ come from the germline V gene. This CDR3 comprises 16 residues. This CDR3 reads CASSFQTGRNTGELFF. The CDR3 DNA reads TGCGCCAGCAGCTTCCAGACAGGACGCAACACCGGGGAGCTGTTTTTT.

The chain employs TRBV27 and TRBJ1-1, with no clear D. CDR3 length equals 15 residues. Germline values: CDR1 MNHEY, CDR2 SMNVEV (reference sequence). Trimming pared 6 bases from V and 3 bases from J, leaving 17 bases between. CDR3 DNA: TGTGCCAGCAGCCTAGCTGGGAGGTGGGACACTGAAGCTTTCTTT. Its protein product is CASSLAGRWDTEAFF.

The chain uses TRBV18 and TRBJ2-5; a weak D match, TRBD2 (6 bases). V lost 2 bases, J lost 3 bases, and 13 bases lay in between. Germline loops: CDR1 KGHSH, CDR2 LQKENI. This CDR3 region has 15 residues. CDR3 sequence: CASSPITSYKETQYF. CDR3 sequence (DNA): TGTGCCAGCTCACCAATCACTAGCTATAAAGAGACCCAGTACTTC.

CDR3 residues: CASSYGQSTDTQYF. The DNA for the CDR3 is TGCGCCAGCAGCTACGGACAGAGCACAGATACGCAGTATTTT. The V gene is TRBV5-1, the J gene TRBJ2-3; D may be TRBD1 (6 bases). The CDR3 totals 14 residues. The V and J ends lost 3 bases and 0 bases respectively, with 8 bases between them. Germline values: CDR1 SGHRS, CDR2 YFSETQ. Combining the CDR3 with reference TRBV5-1 and TRBJ2-3 gives the whole variable domain KAGVTQTPRYLIKTRGQQVTLSCSPISGHRSVSWYQQTPGQGLQFLFEYFSETQRNKGNFPGRFSGRQFSNSRSEMNVSTLELGDSALYLCASSYGQSTDTQYFGPGTRLTVL.

The rearrangement joins TRBV27 to TRBJ2-1, with TRBD1 identical over 7 bases. The junction had 10 bases not matched to a gene; V was cut back by 4 bases and J by 4 bases. Germline CDR1 reads MNHEY; CDR2 reads SMNVEV (reference sequence). The CDR3 sequence is 16 residues long. The CDR3 bases are TGTGCCAGCAGTTCATACGACAGGGCGGTTTACAATGAGCAGTTCTTC. It specifies CASSSYDRAVYNEQFF.

This rearrangement joins TRBV2 to TRBJ1-5; TRBD1 aligns across 7 bases. Unmatched junction bases numbered 3, after V lost 5 bases and J lost 2 bases. Germline CDR1 reads SNHLY; CDR2 reads FYNNEI. The CDR3 runs to 14 residues. The CDR3 bases are TGTGCCAGCAGTTTCGACAGGGGCAATCAGCCCCAGCATTTT. Translated: CASSFDRGNQPQHF. The full variable domain, with the rest looked up from reference TRBV2 and TRBJ1-5, is EPEVTQTPSHQVTQMGQEVILRCVPISNHLYFYWYRQILGQKVEFLVSFYNNEISEKSEIFDDQFSVERPDGSNFTLKIRSTKLEDSAMYFCASSFDRGNQPQHFGDGTRLSIL.

The chain links TRBV11-3 to TRBJ2-2; TRBD2 might be the D (7 bases). The CDR3 totals 15 residues. Trimming removed 2 bases from V and 3 bases from J, with 10 bases in between. Germline V CDR1 and CDR2: SGHNT, YENEEA. The CDR3 DNA is TGTGCCAGCAGCTTACGGGGGGCGGACACCGGGGAGCTGTTTTTT. Amino acid sequence: CASSLRGADTGELFF.

The V and J genes are TRBV27 and TRBJ2-1; D ambiguous. This CDR3 has 17 residues. Germline V gives CDR1 MNHEY, CDR2 SMNVEV (reference sequence). V was trimmed by 0 bases and J by 0 bases, leaving 12 bases between them. CDR3 sequence reads: CASSLSGGALSYNEQFF. The CDR3 nucleotides are TGTGCCAGCAGTTTATCTGGTGGAGCCCTCTCCTACAATGAGCAGTTCTTC.

The chain combines TRBV5-1 with TRBJ2-7; no clear D gene. There are 14 residues in the CDR3. Trimming took 4 bases from V and 7 from J, leaving 18 bases between them. The germline V gene encodes CDR1 SGHRS and CDR2 YFSETQ. The CDR3 region has the DNA TGCGCCAGCAGCCAACGACAAGGGATGGGTGAGCAGTACTTC. It translates to CASSQRQGMGEQYF.

This clone was counted once. The J gene is TRBJ2-3, the V gene TRBV4-3, with D unresolved. The CDR3 has 14 amino acids. V was trimmed by 0 bases and J by 1 base, leaving 5 bases between them. The germline V gene has CDR1 LGHNA and CDR2 YSLEER. The CDR3 sequence: CASSQDIGTDTQYF. CDR3 DNA: TGCGCCAGCAGCCAAGACATTGGCACAGATACGCAGTATTTT.

Notes on this clone: The same CDR3 is also encoded by other DNA sequences in this sample. The rearrangement joins TRBV30 to TRBJ1-4; D is unclear. This CDR3 is 12 amino acids long. Trimming took 0 bases from V and 8 from J, leaving 7 bases between them. Germline V gene data show CDR1 as GTSNPN and CDR2 as SVGIG (reference sequence). Written as DNA, the CDR3 is TGTGCCTGGAGTGTACGGGGAGAAAAACTGTTTTTT. Translation gives CAWSVRGEKLFF. Full variable domain (rest looked up from reference TRBV30 and TRBJ1-4): SQTIHQWPATLVQPVGSPLSLECTVEGTSNPNLYWYRQAAGRGLQLLFYSVGIGQISSEVPQNLSASRPQDRQFILSSKKLLLSDSGFYLCAWSVRGEKLFFGSGTQLSVL.

The chain links TRBV30 to TRBJ1-5; tentatively, D is TRBD1 (5 bases). The germline V and J ends were trimmed by 0 bases and 5 bases, with 11 bases remaining between them. The length of the CDR3 is 14 residues. Germline-derived CDR1 and CDR2 are GTSNPN and SVGIG (reference sequence). Written as DNA, the CDR3 is TGTGCCTGGAGTGTACAGGATCCCCATCAGCCCCAGCATTTT. Protein sequence: CAWSVQDPHQPQHF.

This clone was recorded only once. The chain joins TRBV11-2 to TRBJ1-1; D may be TRBD1 (6 bases). Trimming took 5 bases from V and 5 from J, leaving 9 bases between them. The germline gives CDR1 SGHAT, CDR2 FQNNGV. The CDR3 is made up of 12 amino acids. The CDR3 protein is CASSKTGTEAFF. In nucleotides, the CDR3 is TGTGCCAGCAGCAAAACAGGGACTGAAGCTTTCTTT.